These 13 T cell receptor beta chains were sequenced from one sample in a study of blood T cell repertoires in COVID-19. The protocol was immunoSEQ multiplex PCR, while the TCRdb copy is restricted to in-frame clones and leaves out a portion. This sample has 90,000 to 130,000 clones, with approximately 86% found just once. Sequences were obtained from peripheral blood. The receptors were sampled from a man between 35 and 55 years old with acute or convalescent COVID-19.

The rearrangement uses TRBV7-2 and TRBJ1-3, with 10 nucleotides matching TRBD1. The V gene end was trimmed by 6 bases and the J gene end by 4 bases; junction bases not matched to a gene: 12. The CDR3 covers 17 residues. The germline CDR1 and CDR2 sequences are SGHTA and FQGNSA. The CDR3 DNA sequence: TGTGCCAGCAGTCCTCACCCCGGGACAGGGGTAGGAAACACCATATATTTT. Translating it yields CASSPHPGTGVGNTIYF.

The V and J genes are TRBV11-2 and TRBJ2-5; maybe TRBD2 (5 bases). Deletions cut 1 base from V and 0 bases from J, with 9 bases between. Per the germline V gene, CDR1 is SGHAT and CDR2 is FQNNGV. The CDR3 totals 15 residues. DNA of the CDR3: TGTGCCAGCAGCTTAGGAGGGAATTACCAAGAGACCCAGTACTTC. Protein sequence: CASSLGGNYQETQYF.

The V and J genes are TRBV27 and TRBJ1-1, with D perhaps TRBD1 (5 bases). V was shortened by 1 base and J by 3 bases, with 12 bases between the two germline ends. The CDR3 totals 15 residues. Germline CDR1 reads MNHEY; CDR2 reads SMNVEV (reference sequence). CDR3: CASSLLAGRYTEAFF. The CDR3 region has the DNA TGTGCCAGCAGTTTATTGGCAGGGAGGTACACTGAAGCTTTCTTT.

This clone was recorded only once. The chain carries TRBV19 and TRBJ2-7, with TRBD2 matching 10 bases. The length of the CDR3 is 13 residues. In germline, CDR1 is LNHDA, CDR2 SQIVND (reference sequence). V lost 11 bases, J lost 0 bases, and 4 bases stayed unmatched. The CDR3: CAPGLAVSYEQYF. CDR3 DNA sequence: TGTGCCCCCGGACTAGCGGTCTCCTACGAGCAGTACTTC.

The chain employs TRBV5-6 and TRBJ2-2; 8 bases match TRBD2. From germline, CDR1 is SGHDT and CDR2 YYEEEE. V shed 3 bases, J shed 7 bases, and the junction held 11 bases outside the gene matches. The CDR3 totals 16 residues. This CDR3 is CASSSPDGRVNGELFF. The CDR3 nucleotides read TGTGCCAGCAGCTCACCTGACGGGAGGGTAAACGGGGAGCTGTTTTTT. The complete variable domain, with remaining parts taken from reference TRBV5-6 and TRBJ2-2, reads DAGVTQSPTHLIKTRGQQVTLRCSPKSGHDTVSWYQQALGQGPQFIFQYYEEEERQRGNFPDRFSGHQFPNYSSELNVNALLLGDSALYLCASSSPDGRVNGELFFGEGSRLTVL.

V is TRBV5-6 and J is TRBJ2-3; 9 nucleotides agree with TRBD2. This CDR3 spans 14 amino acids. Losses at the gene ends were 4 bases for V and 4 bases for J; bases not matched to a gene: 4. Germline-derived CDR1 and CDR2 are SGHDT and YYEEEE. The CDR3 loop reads CASSNIAGADTQYF. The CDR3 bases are TGTGCCAGCAGCAATATAGCGGGGGCAGATACGCAGTATTTT. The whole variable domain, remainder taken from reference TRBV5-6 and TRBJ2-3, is DAGVTQSPTHLIKTRGQQVTLRCSPKSGHDTVSWYQQALGQGPQFIFQYYEEEERQRGNFPDRFSGHQFPNYSSELNVNALLLGDSALYLCASSNIAGADTQYFGPGTRLTVL.

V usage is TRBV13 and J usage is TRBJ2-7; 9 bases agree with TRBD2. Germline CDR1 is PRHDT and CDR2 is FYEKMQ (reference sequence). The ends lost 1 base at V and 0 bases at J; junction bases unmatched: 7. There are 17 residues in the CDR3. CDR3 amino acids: CASSLVGLAGLSYEQYF. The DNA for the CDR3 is TGTGCCAGCAGCTTAGTAGGGCTAGCGGGGCTCTCCTACGAGCAGTACTTC.

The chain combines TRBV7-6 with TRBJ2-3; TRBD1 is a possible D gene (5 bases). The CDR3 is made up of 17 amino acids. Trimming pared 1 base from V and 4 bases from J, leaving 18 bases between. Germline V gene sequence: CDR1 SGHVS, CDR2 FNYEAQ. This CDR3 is CASSLVQGPPVADTQYF. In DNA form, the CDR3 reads TGTGCCAGCAGCTTAGTGCAGGGCCCCCCCGTTGCAGATACGCAGTATTTT.

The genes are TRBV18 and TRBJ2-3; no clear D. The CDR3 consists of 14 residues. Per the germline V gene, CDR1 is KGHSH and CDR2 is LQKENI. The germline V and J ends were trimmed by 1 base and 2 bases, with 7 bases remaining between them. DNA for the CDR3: TGTGCCAGCTCACCACGGCCAGTCACAGATACGCAGTATTTT. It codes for CASSPRPVTDTQYF.

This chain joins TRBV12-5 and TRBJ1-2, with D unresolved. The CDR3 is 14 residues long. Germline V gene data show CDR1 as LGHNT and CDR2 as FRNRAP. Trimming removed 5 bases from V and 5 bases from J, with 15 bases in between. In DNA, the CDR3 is TGTGCTAGTGGTGGTTCCCAGGTTGTTTATGGCTACACCTTC. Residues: CASGGSQVVYGYTF.

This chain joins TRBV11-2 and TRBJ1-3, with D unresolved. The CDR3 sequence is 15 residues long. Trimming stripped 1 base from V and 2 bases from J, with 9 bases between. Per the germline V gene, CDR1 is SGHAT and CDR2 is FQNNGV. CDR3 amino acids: CASSLGSTTGNTIYF. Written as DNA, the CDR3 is TGTGCCAGCAGCTTAGGTTCCACAACTGGAAACACCATATATTTT. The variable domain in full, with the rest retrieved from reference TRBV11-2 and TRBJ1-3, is EAGVAQSPRYKIIEKRQSVAFWCNPISGHATLYWYQQILGQGPKLLIQFQNNGVVDDSQLPKDRFSAERLKGVDSTLKIQPAKLEDSAVYLCASSLGSTTGNTIYFGEGSWLTVV.

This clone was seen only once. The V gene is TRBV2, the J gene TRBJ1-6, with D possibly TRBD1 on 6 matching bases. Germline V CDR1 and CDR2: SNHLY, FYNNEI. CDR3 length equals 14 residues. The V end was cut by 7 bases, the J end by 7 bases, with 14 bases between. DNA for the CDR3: TGTGCCAGCATGTTCGGGACAAGAAATTCACCCCTCCACTTT. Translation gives CASMFGTRNSPLHF.

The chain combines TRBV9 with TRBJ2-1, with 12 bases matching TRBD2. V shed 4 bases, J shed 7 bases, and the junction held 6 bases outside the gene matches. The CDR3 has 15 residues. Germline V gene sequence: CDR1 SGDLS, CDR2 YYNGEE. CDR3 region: CASSLGLAGINEQFF. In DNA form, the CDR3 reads TGTGCCAGCAGCCTTGGACTAGCGGGAATAAATGAGCAGTTCTTC.